The sequence of this T cell receptor (beta chain) was determined in a study of cytomegalovirus exposure and HLA in healthy donors. Study background: Out of about 190 million T cells, an earlier analysis found over 100 million unique TCR beta sequences in total.

A multiplex PCR was run with 60 Vbeta primers and 13 Jbeta primers. The assay was immunoSEQ multiplex PCR, and TCRdb's table has in-frame clones only and misses some. The sample records around 100,000 clones, around 82% being singletons. Donors counted as nominally healthy when sampled, yet unrecorded immune exposures were likely. The V gene lost 5 bases and the J gene lost 6 bases, with 13 bases spanning the gap. Germline V gene lookup returns CDR1 SGHTA and CDR2 FQGNSA. The CDR3 contains 13 residues. Sequencing was performed on PBMCs. V usage is TRBV7-2 and J usage is TRBJ1-1; D call uncertain. This TCR was recovered from a woman aged 18-30 years in good health and CMV-seropositive. CDR3 region: CASSPTYLPEAFF. CDR3 nucleotide sequence: TGTGCCAGCAGCCCGACATATCTTCCTGAAGCTTTCTTT. Drawing the rest from reference TRBV7-2 and TRBJ1-1, the complete variable domain is GAGVSQSPSNKVTEKGKDVELRCDPISGHTALYWYRQSLGQGLEFLIYFQGNSAPDKSGLPSDRFSAERTGGSVSTLTIQRTQQEDSAVYLCASSPTYLPEAFFGQGTRLTVV.